Sequencing of this T cell receptor beta chain was carried out in a study of long-term antiretroviral therapy in people with HIV. The study, taken as a whole, reports: Narrower CDR3 length ranges marked HIV repertoires relative to controls.

This clone is a singleton in its sample. The target antigen is unknown. The CDR3 is 15 amino acids. There was at least one pre-ART PBMC sample for each donor, plus at least two post-ART PBMC samples. Each specimen consisted of 1-10 million cryopreserved PBMC prior to extraction of DNA. Investigators performed immunoSEQ version v3.0 at survey level. Per-sample TRB depth target: 40,000-50,000 T-cell genomes. The table came from immunoSEQ multiplex PCR; TCRdb's copy has only in-frame clones and leaves some out. The sample consists of some 29,000 clones, about three quarters of them appearing once. V is TRBV21-1 and J is TRBJ2-3; the table calls TRBD1, which could not be checked here. TRBV21-1 is designated a pseudogene. Material: unsorted PBMCs, obtained 1.5 years before starting antiretroviral therapy. The TCR sequence derives from a man between 18 and 35 years old with HIV. The CDR3 DNA reads as TGTGCCAGCAGCTCGAGAGGGGGAAGCTCTAATACGCAGTATTTT. This encodes CASSSRGGSSNTQYF.